This record concerns one TCR beta chain sequence. The data belong to a study of T cell responses to AZD1222 COVID-19 vaccine. Using immunoSEQ multiplex PCR, the repertoire was profiled, and TCRdb retains in-frame clones only, with some absent. The profile covers 90,000 to 120,000 clones, with roughly 85% appearing a single time and around 5% taken by the ten largest. With 0 bases clipped from V and 4 bases from J, the junction kept 3 bases outside the gene matches. This CDR3 spans 14 amino acids. Per the germline V gene, CDR1 is SGHDT and CDR2 is YYEEEE. The source material was peripheral blood, sampled 28 days after the second AZD1222 dose. This clonotype was sampled from an adult who received the AZD1222 COVID-19 vaccine. The chain has TRBV5-6 and TRBJ2-7, with 8 bases identical to TRBD1. In nucleotides, the CDR3 is TGTGCCAGCAGCTTGGCAGGGGGCTGGTACGAGCAGTACTTC. Its protein is CASSLAGGWYEQYF. Complete variable domain (other parts from reference TRBV5-6 and TRBJ2-7): DAGVTQSPTHLIKTRGQQVTLRCSPKSGHDTVSWYQQALGQGPQFIFQYYEEEERQRGNFPDRFSGHQFPNYSSELNVNALLLGDSALYLCASSLAGGWYEQYFGPGTRLTVT.